This T cell receptor (beta chain) was recovered during a study of radiotherapy plus CTLA-4 blockade in lung cancer. Study-wide context: Across the patients, objective responses occurred in approximately 18%, and disease control in just over 30%.

The table came from immunoSEQ multiplex PCR; TCRdb's copy has only in-frame clones and leaves some out. The sample comprises 40,000 to 60,000 clones, 70% to 90% of which are singletons, and about 17% rests with the top ten. Germline V lookup: CDR1 LNHNV, CDR2 YYDKDF (reference sequence). The CDR3 contains 13 residues. Between the trimmed V and J ends, which lost 0 bases and 5 bases, there was a span of 8 bases. Overall study results and limits: An expansion of tumor-derived TCR clones occurred in blood after radiotherapy plus ipilimumab.

CTLA-4 blockade using ipilimumab, together with focal radiation, was received by patients with chemo-refractory metastatic non-small-cell lung cancer. As to this clone: Its antigen remains unidentified.

The source of this sequence is a human donor with non-small cell lung cancer that progressed on radiotherapy plus ipilimumab. Some clones in this sample may be carry-over from other donors' samples. V gene TRBV15 combines with J gene TRBJ2-7; perhaps TRBD2 as D (5 bases). Here the sequenced sample was peripheral blood, taken from a patient treated with radiotherapy plus ipilimumab. The CDR3 region is CATSRDPGNEQYF. CDR3 coding DNA: TGTGCCACCAGCAGAGATCCCGGGAACGAGCAGTACTTC.